This T cell receptor (beta chain) was profiled in a study of T cells in narcolepsy. Assay used: immunoSEQ multiplex PCR; TCRdb lists only in-frame clones, some missing. The sample has some 30,000 clones; more than 70% are singletons. Specimen: memory (CD45RA-) CD4+ T cells from blood. The TCR sequence derives from a human donor in good health.

The CDR3 loop reads CASRVDRAAEAFF. DNA of the CDR3: TGTGCCAGCAGGGTCGACAGGGCCGCTGAAGCTTTCTTT. This rearrangement joins TRBV6-1 to TRBJ1-1; TRBD1 matches at 7 bases. V was clipped by 6 bases and J by 6 bases; unmatched bases: 7. In germline, CDR1 is MNHNS, CDR2 SASEGT. The CDR3 is 13 amino acids.